This T cell receptor (beta chain) was observed in a study of Graves' ophthalmopathy and Graves' hyperthyroidism. Trimming removed 7 bases from V and 4 bases from J, with 13 bases in between. Germline V lookup: CDR1 SEHNR, CDR2 FQNEAQ (reference sequence). The length of the CDR3 is 13 residues. This clonotype was seen many times. The TCR beta CDR3 regions underwent amplification from RNA transcripts. First-round RT-PCR with HTBI primers preceded a second-round multiplex PCR. TCRdb processed the multiplex PCR reads anew with MiXCR; each CDR3 protein has one entry. The sample consists of around 660,000 distinct CDR3 sequences, about 38% of them appearing once.

V is TRBV7-9 and J is TRBJ1-2; D might be TRBD1 (6 bases). The specimen was peripheral blood. The sequence derives from an adult man with Graves' ophthalmopathy. CDR3: CASTTGSGYGYTF. CDR3 DNA sequence: TGTGCCAGCACCACAGGGTCAGGCTATGGCTACACCTTC. Based on the CDR3 plus reference TRBV7-9 and TRBJ1-2, the full variable domain is DTGVSQNPRHKITKRGQNVTFRCDPISEHNRLYWYRQTLGQGPEFLTYFQNEAQLEKSRLLSDRFSAERPKGSFSTLEIQRTEQGDSAMYLCASTTGSGYGYTFGSGTRLTVV.